The 22 T cell receptor beta chains below come from one sample, sequenced in a study of blood T cell repertoires in COVID-19. Sequenced by immunoSEQ multiplex PCR; TCRdb stores in-frame clones only, minus some. The table records 45,000 to 60,000 clones, around 89% of them present only once. The material sequenced was peripheral blood. Every receptor here comes from a human donor in a cohort sampled during active COVID-19.

The gene calls are TRBV6-1 and TRBJ2-2; TRBD2 matches 12 bases. Germline V lookup: CDR1 MNHNS, CDR2 SASEGT. This CDR3 is built from 17 residues. Trimming took 3 bases from V and 1 from J; bases not matched to a gene: 3. The CDR3 sequence is CASSETSGGRNTGELFF. In nucleotides, the CDR3 is TGTGCCAGCAGTGAGACTAGCGGGGGCAGGAACACCGGGGAGCTGTTTTTT.

The CDR3 region has the DNA TGTGCCAGCAGCCTGCACAGGGGAGCGGGCACTGAAGCTTTCTTT. Encoded protein: CASSLHRGAGTEAFF. V usage is TRBV7-2 and J usage is TRBJ1-1; the match to TRBD1 covers 7 bases. With V trimmed by 5 bases and J by 4 bases, 10 bases remained unmatched. Germline V CDR1 and CDR2: SGHTA, FQGNSA. This CDR3 has 15 amino acids.

The chain carries TRBV11-2 and TRBJ2-3; perhaps TRBD2 as D (5 bases). Trimming shortened V by 0 bases and J by 5 bases, and 9 bases separated the two germline ends. CDR3 length: 14 residues. CDR1 and CDR2 (germline): SGHAT, FQNNGV. In DNA, the CDR3 is TGTGCCAGCAGCTTAGATCTAGCAATAGATACGCAGTATTTT. Amino acids: CASSLDLAIDTQYF.

The chain links TRBV5-1 to TRBJ2-3; D gene ambiguous. Trimming removed 0 bases at V and 0 bases at J, with 8 bases between. CDR1 and CDR2 (germline): SGHRS, YFSETQ. This CDR3 is built from 15 residues. CDR3 in amino acids: CASSLEHPSTDTQYF. CDR3 DNA: TGCGCCAGCAGCTTGGAACATCCGAGCACAGATACGCAGTATTTT. Looking up the rest from reference TRBV5-1 and TRBJ2-3 gives the full variable domain: KAGVTQTPRYLIKTRGQQVTLSCSPISGHRSVSWYQQTPGQGLQFLFEYFSETQRNKGNFPGRFSGRQFSNSRSEMNVSTLELGDSALYLCASSLEHPSTDTQYFGPGTRLTVL.

V is TRBV5-5 and J is TRBJ1-1; no firm D call. CDR3 size: 15 residues. Trimming shortened V by 4 bases and J by 1 base, and 14 bases separated the two germline ends. Germline CDR1 and CDR2: SGHKS and YYEKEE (reference sequence). The CDR3 DNA follows: TGTGCCAGCAGCCGAGTGGGAGGATGGAACACTGAAGCTTTCTTT. Protein product: CASSRVGGWNTEAFF.

A note on this clone: The sample has other DNA sequences that encode this CDR3 too. The CDR3 bases are TGTGCCAGCAGTTACTCCCGGCAGGGTGATTCACCCCTCCACTTT. It translates to CASSYSRQGDSPLHF. The chain joins TRBV6-5 to TRBJ1-6; possibly TRBD1 for D (5 bases). The V and J ends lost 0 bases and 8 bases respectively, with 11 bases between them. The V gene's germline CDR1 is MNHEY and CDR2 SVGAGI. This CDR3 comprises 15 residues.

The chain links TRBV28 to TRBJ1-6, with D maybe TRBD1 (6 bases). CDR3 length: 14 amino acids. The V gene lost 6 bases and the J gene lost 9 bases, with 15 bases spanning the gap. Germline CDR1 reads MDHEN; CDR2 reads SYDVKM. CDR3 DNA: TGTGCCAGCAGGGGGGCATTTGGAGTTTCACCCCTCCACTTT. This sequence encodes CASRGAFGVSPLHF.

The J gene is TRBJ2-3, the V gene TRBV7-3; D gene ambiguous. The CDR3 has 15 amino acids. Trimming took off 0 bases at V and 0 bases at J, with 7 bases between the two ends. From germline, CDR1 is SGHTA and CDR2 FQGTGA. CDR3 DNA sequence: TGTGCCAGCAGCTTAACCGCAGGCAGCACAGATACGCAGTATTTT. Translation gives CASSLTAGSTDTQYF. The whole variable domain, filled in from reference TRBV7-3 and TRBJ2-3, reads GAGVSQTPSNKVTEKGKYVELRCDPISGHTALYWYRQSLGQGPEFLIYFQGTGAADDSGLPNDRFFAVRPEGSVSTLKIQRTERGDSAVYLCASSLTAGSTDTQYFGPGTRLTVL.

This clone appeared a few times. The rearrangement links TRBV28 to TRBJ1-6; D unclear. Germline CDR1 is MDHEN and CDR2 is SYDVKM. Trimming left V 3 bases short and J 7 bases short, with 10 bases between. The length of the CDR3 is 14 residues. This CDR3 is CASSFGGGNSPLHF. The DNA for the CDR3 is TGTGCCAGCAGTTTTGGTGGAGGGAATTCACCCCTCCACTTT. Drawing the rest from reference TRBV28 and TRBJ1-6, the complete variable domain is DVKVTQSSRYLVKRTGEKVFLECVQDMDHENMFWYRQDPGLGLRLIYFSYDVKMKEKGDIPEGYSVSREKKERFSLILESASTNQTSMYLCASSFGGGNSPLHFGNGTRLTVT.

The chain joins TRBV7-8 to TRBJ2-1; D is perhaps TRBD1 (5 bases). CDR3 length equals 16 residues. Germline V gene sequence: CDR1 SGHVS, CDR2 FQNEAQ. V lost 0 bases, J lost 3 bases, and 12 bases lay in between. The CDR3 nucleotides read TGTGCCAGCAGCTTAGCGTCAGGGCGGAGCTACAATGAGCAGTTCTTC. Amino acid sequence: CASSLASGRSYNEQFF.

This chain connects TRBV28 to TRBJ2-5, with TRBD2 as a possible D gene (5 bases). This CDR3 is 14 amino acids long. Germline CDR1 is MDHEN and CDR2 is SYDVKM. V lost 5 bases and J lost 1, with 11 bases in between. The CDR3 nucleotides read TGTGCCAGCAGTCCCCCAGCGGTCCAAGAGACCCAGTACTTC. This translates into CASSPPAVQETQYF.

The rearrangement links TRBV6-6 to TRBJ1-2; a possible D gene is TRBD1 (5 bases). Trimming removed 5 bases at V and 6 bases at J, with 16 bases between. CDR3 length: 14 residues. Germline V gives CDR1 MNHNY, CDR2 SVGAGI (reference sequence). CDR3 loop: CASSTLPGGNGYTF. The CDR3 bases are TGTGCCAGCAGTACCCTGCCCGGGGGGAATGGCTACACCTTC.

DNA for the CDR3: TGTGCCAGCAGTGTGCAAACAGGGGGAACAGAGACCCAGTACTTC. Its protein is CASSVQTGGTETQYF. The V gene is TRBV28, the J gene TRBJ2-5; TRBD1 agrees at 8 bases. CDR1 and CDR2 from the germline V gene are MDHEN and SYDVKM. V gave up 5 bases and J gave up 4 bases; unmatched junction bases: 9. CDR3 length: 15 residues.

The chain has TRBV5-8 and TRBJ1-3; no clear D gene. V was pared by 3 bases and J by 6 bases, with 10 bases between. The germline CDR1 and CDR2 sequences are SGHTS and YDEGEE. The CDR3 is made up of 13 amino acids. The CDR3 nucleotides read TGTGCCAGCAGCTCCGGTGGGCCAAACACCATATATTTT. This codes for CASSSGGPNTIYF.

The CDR3 nucleotides are TGCGCCAGCAGCCAAGAGAGACAGGCTAGCGGGTACGAGCAGTACTTC. It codes for CASSQERQASGYEQYF. The J gene is TRBJ2-7, the V gene TRBV4-3; 8 nucleotides agree with TRBD2. Germline assignment: CDR1 LGHNA and CDR2 YSLEER. CDR3 length equals 16 residues. Unmatched junction bases numbered 8, after V lost 0 bases and J lost 4 bases.

The chain couples TRBV18 to TRBJ1-6, with no clear D. Trimming pared 2 bases from V and 10 bases from J, leaving 12 bases between. The germline V gene has CDR1 KGHSH and CDR2 LQKENI. CDR3 length: 14 amino acids. CDR3 in DNA: TGTGCCAGCTCACCAGACATGGGCCGCTCACCCCTCCACTTT. Translation gives CASSPDMGRSPLHF.

This chain links TRBV6-6 with TRBJ2-1, with TRBD2 matching over 10 bases. This CDR3 region has 13 residues. CDR1 is MNHNY, CDR2 SVGAGI, per germline (reference sequence). After removal of 7 bases from V and 5 bases from J, the junction contained 2 bases not matched to a gene. The chain's CDR3 is CASTLAGDNEQFF. CDR3 nucleotide sequence: TGTGCCAGCACTCTAGCGGGGGACAATGAGCAGTTCTTC.

V usage is TRBV4-3 and J usage is TRBJ2-7; the match to TRBD2 covers 16 bases. Looked up from germline, CDR1 is LGHNA and CDR2 is YSLEER. After removal of 3 bases from V and 4 bases from J, the junction contained 3 bases not matched to a gene. This CDR3 comprises 16 residues. The CDR3 nucleotides are TGCGCCAGCAGCCAGGGACTAGCGGGGGGGCCGTACGAGCAGTACTTC. Translated, it gives CASSQGLAGGPYEQYF.

The genes are TRBV7-2 and TRBJ1-2, with D unclear. Germline-derived CDR1 and CDR2 are SGHTA and FQGNSA. The ends were cut back, 3 bases at V and 2 bases at J, with 4 bases in the middle. This CDR3 has 12 amino acids. CDR3 nucleotides: TGTGCCAGCAGCTTCTTAAACTATGGCTACACCTTC. Its protein product is CASSFLNYGYTF.

The gene calls are TRBV27 and TRBJ1-5, with D unresolved. Trimming cost V 5 bases and J 2 bases, with 7 bases left between them. Germline V CDR1 and CDR2: MNHEY, SMNVEV (reference sequence). The CDR3 spans 13 residues. The CDR3 sequence is CASSRQGNQPQHF. As DNA, the CDR3 is TGTGCCAGCAGTCGGCAGGGCAATCAGCCCCAGCATTTT.

The CDR3 loop is CASSLEAGSTDTQYF. The CDR3, as DNA: TGCGCCAGCAGCTTAGAAGCGGGGAGCACAGATACGCAGTATTTT. The rearrangement joins TRBV4-3 to TRBJ2-3; TRBD2 agrees at 7 bases. Germline trimming cut 5 bases from V and 0 bases from J; bases unmatched to any gene: 5. Germline CDR1 and CDR2: LGHNA and YSLEER. This CDR3 spans 15 amino acids.

The chain carries TRBV5-1 and TRBJ2-3; D may be TRBD2 (7 bases). The CDR3 contains 15 residues. Trimming stripped 6 bases from V and 4 bases from J, with 18 bases between. Germline CDR1 reads SGHRS; CDR2 reads YFSETQ. Written as DNA, the CDR3 is TGCGCCAGCACCCCCCGGGGGGCAGGAGCAGATACGCAGTATTTT. This codes for CASTPRGAGADTQYF.